Below are 25 T cell receptor beta chains sequenced from a single sample in a study of cytotoxic CD8 clonotypes in ibrutinib-treated CLL. Sequencing was performed with immunoSEQ multiplex PCR; in TCRdb, only in-frame clones are kept and a portion is missing. This sample has 150,000 to 200,000 clones, with 70% to 90% found just once. The sequenced sample was PBMCs, obtained at disease progression, from a patient treated with ibrutinib. These receptors all stem from a human donor with chronic lymphocytic leukemia.

The chain couples TRBV19 to TRBJ1-2, with D perhaps matching TRBD1 (5 bases). CDR3 length equals 14 residues. V gave up 1 base and J gave up 3 bases, with 9 bases separating them. Germline values: CDR1 LNHDA, CDR2 SQIVND (reference sequence). This chain's CDR3 is CASSIVPTDYGYTF. The CDR3 nucleotides read TGTGCCAGTAGTATAGTCCCGACAGACTATGGCTACACCTTC.

The chain uses TRBV6-5 and TRBJ2-1; no clear D. Trimming cost V 3 bases and J 0 bases, with 3 bases left between them. The CDR3 spans 13 residues. Germline assignment: CDR1 MNHEY and CDR2 SVGAGI. CDR3 bases: TGTGCCAGCAGTTATCGCTCCTACAATGAGCAGTTCTTC. Its translation: CASSYRSYNEQFF.

The chain recombines TRBV7-9 with TRBJ1-1, with D perhaps matching TRBD1 (5 bases). The CDR3 has 15 residues. The germline V and J ends were trimmed by 0 bases and 3 bases, with 11 bases remaining between them. The germline gives CDR1 SEHNR, CDR2 FQNEAQ (reference sequence). The CDR3 nucleotides read TGTGCCAGCAGCTTAGCCGGGGGGAGAGACACTGAAGCTTTCTTT. Its translation: CASSLAGGRDTEAFF.

The chain has TRBV2 and TRBJ2-7, with 8 bases aligning to TRBD1. Per germline, CDR1 SNHLY and CDR2 FYNNEI. With 6 bases clipped from V and 5 bases from J, the junction kept 12 bases outside the gene matches. CDR3 length equals 15 residues. DNA of the CDR3: TGTGCCAGCAGACAATTCAGGGGGCCTCGGGACGAGCAGTACTTC. Translating gives CASRQFRGPRDEQYF.

This rearrangement joins TRBV5-1 to TRBJ2-5; D ambiguous. V was clipped by 6 bases and J by 5 bases, with 17 bases between them. CDR1 SGHRS and CDR2 YFSETQ come from the germline V gene. The CDR3 contains 14 residues. The CDR3 nucleotides read TGCGCCAGCACCGTCCTCACGGAAGGGGAGACCCAGTACTTC. Translated: CASTVLTEGETQYF.

This clone was seen a single time. V usage is TRBV19 and J usage is TRBJ2-3; TRBD2 matches at 7 bases. Germline V gene data show CDR1 as LNHDA and CDR2 as SQIVND (reference sequence). This CDR3 spans 16 amino acids. V lost 6 bases, J lost 0 bases, and 9 bases stayed unmatched. CDR3 in amino acids: CASSPVAGVSTDTQYF. The CDR3 DNA reads TGTGCCAGTAGCCCCGTGGCGGGAGTTAGCACAGATACGCAGTATTTT. Full variable domain (outside the CDR3, taken from reference TRBV19 and TRBJ2-3): DGGITQSPKYLFRKEGQNVTLSCEQNLNHDAMYWYRQDPGQGLRLIYYSQIVNDFQKGDIAEGYSVSREKKESFPLTVTSAQKNPTAFYLCASSPVAGVSTDTQYFGPGTRLTVL.

For the CDR3, the DNA is TGTGCCAGCAACTATGGTGGCAATCAGCCCCAGCATTTT. Translated, it gives CASNYGGNQPQHF. The J gene is TRBJ1-5, the V gene TRBV2, with unresolved D. Per germline, CDR1 SNHLY and CDR2 FYNNEI. The germline V and J ends were trimmed by 7 bases and 2 bases, with 9 bases remaining between them. The CDR3 loop spans 13 amino acids.

The rearrangement links TRBV7-9 to TRBJ2-3; D is perhaps TRBD1 (6 bases). This CDR3 region has 15 residues. CDR1 is SEHNR and CDR2 is FQNEAQ in the germline V gene (reference sequence). V gave up 4 bases and J gave up 3 bases, with 14 bases separating them. CDR3 in DNA: TGTGCCAGCAGCTCGGACGGGACACGGACAGATACGCAGTATTTT. Amino acid sequence: CASSSDGTRTDTQYF.

This chain's CDR3 is CASSLALNIFGEQFF. CDR3 sequence (DNA): TGTGCCAGCAGCTTAGCGCTAAATATCTTCGGTGAGCAGTTCTTC. The chain links TRBV7-2 to TRBJ2-1, with D hard to call. The CDR3 is 15 amino acids. Germline CDR1 SGHTA, CDR2 FQGNSA. Between the trimmed V and J ends, which lost 0 bases and 9 bases, there was a span of 15 bases.

The chain employs TRBV27 and TRBJ1-1; 7 nucleotides match TRBD1. CDR3 length equals 17 residues. Germline V gene lookup returns CDR1 MNHEY and CDR2 SMNVEV (reference sequence). Trimming at V came to 5 bases and at J to 1 base, leaving 13 bases not matched to a gene. CDR3 residues: CASSSRDSPLRNTEAFF. CDR3 in DNA: TGTGCCAGCAGTAGCCGGGACAGCCCCCTTAGGAACACTGAAGCTTTCTTT.

The V and J genes are TRBV6-6 and TRBJ2-3; TRBD2 might be the D (6 bases). V lost 5 bases and J lost 3, with 15 bases in between. The CDR3 covers 15 residues. Germline CDR1 reads MNHNY; CDR2 reads SVGAGI (reference sequence). The CDR3 bases are TGTGCCAGCAGTCCCGGGAGTAAATCGACAGATACGCAGTATTTT. The encoded protein is CASSPGSKSTDTQYF.

This clone appeared once. This chain joins TRBV7-2 and TRBJ1-2; D not resolved. Germline V gene lookup returns CDR1 SGHTA and CDR2 FQGNSA. V gave up 0 bases and J gave up 4 bases, with 12 bases separating them. The CDR3 has 15 amino acids. CDR3 sequence: CASSLAKSTAYGYTF. The DNA of the CDR3 is TGTGCCAGCAGCTTAGCAAAATCGACGGCCTATGGCTACACCTTC.

J is TRBJ2-3 and V is TRBV4-1; unclear D gene. Germline CDR1 and CDR2: MGHRA and YSYEKL. CDR3 length: 16 amino acids. The V gene lost 1 base and the J gene lost 8 bases, with 19 bases spanning the gap. This CDR3 reads CASSQAGLGNFGTQYF. The CDR3 DNA reads as TGCGCCAGCAGCCAAGCTGGGCTGGGGAACTTCGGTACGCAGTATTTT.

This clone is a singleton in its sample. The sample contains more than one DNA sequence encoding this CDR3. The V and J genes are TRBV9 and TRBJ1-2, with D hard to call. The CDR3 runs 15 residues. CDR1 and CDR2 from the germline V gene are SGDLS and YYNGEE. V gave up 0 bases and J gave up 0 bases, with 9 bases separating them. The CDR3 reads CASSVAGSTNYGYTF. CDR3 nucleotides: TGTGCCAGCAGCGTAGCCGGCAGCACTAACTATGGCTACACCTTC.

This clone was found a few times. The chain carries TRBV28 and TRBJ2-3; TRBD2 agrees at 12 bases. The CDR3 is made up of 18 amino acids. Germline CDR1 is MDHEN and CDR2 is SYDVKM. J was trimmed by 3 bases and V by 5 bases; bases with no gene match: 12. The CDR3 sequence is CASSPIPRLAGATDTQYF. The CDR3 coding sequence is TGTGCCAGCAGTCCGATCCCCCGACTAGCGGGAGCAACAGATACGCAGTATTTT.

The chain has TRBV28 and TRBJ1-1, with D tentatively TRBD1 (5 bases). Germline assignment: CDR1 MDHEN and CDR2 SYDVKM. The CDR3 loop spans 16 amino acids. Trimming took 6 bases from V and 1 from J, leaving 18 bases between them. In DNA, the CDR3 is TGTGCCAGCAGCTCCGGGTTAGGGGTCCAGAACACTGAAGCTTTCTTT. It translates to CASSSGLGVQNTEAFF.

The V call is TRBV29-1, the J call TRBJ1-2; possibly TRBD1 for D (5 bases). Trimming stripped 3 bases from V and 6 bases from J, with 11 bases between. Germline V gene sequence: CDR1 SQVTM, CDR2 ANQGSEA. The CDR3 is 12 residues long. CDR3 residues: CSVDPGTDGYTF. CDR3 DNA: TGCAGCGTTGATCCAGGGACTGATGGCTACACCTTC.

This clone is a singleton in its sample. This rearrangement joins TRBV7-2 to TRBJ1-5; D not certain. In germline, CDR1 is SGHTA, CDR2 FQGNSA. There are 14 residues in the CDR3. The V end lost 5 bases, the J end lost 3 bases, and 11 bases lay between the germline ends. In DNA form, the CDR3 reads TGTGCCAGCAGCGAGAGAGAATTCAATCAGCCCCAGCATTTT. As protein: CASSEREFNQPQHF.

The chain recombines TRBV29-1 with TRBJ1-1, with 7 bases that match TRBD1. This CDR3 contains 14 residues. The trim removed 4 bases at V and 2 bases at J, leaving 7 bases unmatched. In germline, CDR1 is SQVTM, CDR2 ANQGSEA. This CDR3 reads CSVGAGGRNTEAFF. Written as DNA, the CDR3 is TGCAGCGTTGGAGCAGGGGGGCGAAACACTGAAGCTTTCTTT.

This chain links TRBV28 with TRBJ1-5, with 9 nucleotides matching TRBD1. Per germline, CDR1 MDHEN and CDR2 SYDVKM. The CDR3 extends over 14 amino acids. The V gene end was trimmed by 2 bases and the J gene end by 7 bases; junction bases not matched to a gene: 3. CDR3 in DNA: TGTGCCAGCAGTTTAAGGGACAGGGTGCAGCCCCAGCATTTT. Amino acid sequence: CASSLRDRVQPQHF.

This chain uses TRBV5-1 with TRBJ1-4; possible D gene TRBD1, 5 bases. The CDR3 extends over 18 amino acids. Between the trimmed V and J ends, which lost 0 bases and 6 bases, there was a span of 21 bases. Germline V CDR1 and CDR2: SGHRS, YFSETQ. The CDR3 DNA sequence: TGCGCCAGCAGCTTGGCTGTGGCGGGGACTGGCTTTGATGAAAAACTGTTTTTT. This translates into CASSLAVAGTGFDEKLFF.

This rearrangement joins TRBV27 to TRBJ2-2, with 13 bases identical to TRBD2. This CDR3 has 17 residues. J lost 5 bases, V lost 5 bases, and 8 bases had no gene match. Germline assignment: CDR1 MNHEY and CDR2 SMNVEV (reference sequence). The CDR3 nucleotides read TGTGCCAGCAGTCCGAGGACTAGCGGGAGTTATACCGGGGAGCTGTTTTTT. It yields the protein CASSPRTSGSYTGELFF.

This chain uses TRBV5-1 with TRBJ1-1; D not resolved. The CDR3 has 13 amino acids. CDR1 and CDR2 from the germline V gene are SGHRS and YFSETQ. Trimming shortened V by 3 bases and J by 11 bases, and 17 bases separated the two germline ends. DNA of the CDR3: TGCGCCAGCAGCTCGGTGTTTGAGGGAGAGGCTTTCTTT. Amino acids: CASSSVFEGEAFF.

The V and J genes are TRBV2 and TRBJ2-7; TRBD1 matches at 9 bases. This CDR3 has 15 amino acids. The V and J ends lost 7 bases and 5 bases, in that order; junction bases with no gene match: 12. Germline V gene sequence: CDR1 SNHLY, CDR2 FYNNEI. For the CDR3, the DNA is TGTGCCAGCACCCGGGACCGGGACAGGGCCCACGAGCAGTACTTC. It translates to CASTRDRDRAHEQYF.

The V gene is TRBV27, the J gene TRBJ2-1, with D maybe TRBD2 (5 bases). Trimming pared 2 bases from V and 5 bases from J, leaving 16 bases between. Germline CDR1 and CDR2: MNHEY and SMNVEV (reference sequence). The length of the CDR3 is 16 residues. The DNA of the CDR3 is TGTGCCAGCAGTTTAGGCCGCATGGGAGCAGACAATGAGCAGTTCTTC. Encoded protein: CASSLGRMGADNEQFF.